In this sample, the clone carrying this TCR beta chain turned up a few times. These data belong to a study of T-cell reconstitution after alpha-beta-depleted transplantation in children. A library of TCRbeta sequences, prepared with unique molecular identifiers, was generated. TCRdb ran MiXCR on the PCR reads and lists one entry per CDR3 protein. The table lists some 400,000 distinct CDR3 sequences, around 21% of them singletons. The CDR3 sequence is 15 residues long. Trimming pared 5 bases from V and 9 bases from J, leaving 17 bases between. Germline loops: CDR1 MNHEY, CDR2 SMNVEV (reference sequence).

The specimen comprised PBMCs from the stem cell graft donor, sampled from the stem cell graft. The TCR originated in a human donor who donated a stem cell graft to a child with acute myeloid leukemia. The gene calls are TRBV27 and TRBJ1-6; maybe TRBD1 (6 bases). This chain's CDR3 is CASSGPPAGASPLHF. The CDR3 DNA is TGTGCCAGCAGTGGGCCTCCGGCGGGGGCTTCACCCCTCCACTTT.